This T cell receptor (beta chain) emerged from a study of CD8 T cells in Susac syndrome (dated by TCRdb to the late 2010s). In the study overall: Of the Susac syndrome patients who were sequenced, about eight were in clinical remission while six had clinically active disease. At blood withdrawal, Susac syndrome patients were therapy-naive, treated with corticosteroids (with IVIg additionally given to some), or treated with IVIg alone. Whether CD8+ T cell activation and differentiation in Susac syndrome was antigen driven was tested using repertoire sequencing.

Peripheral blood CD8+ and CD4+ T cells from healthy donors, Susac syndrome patients and multiple sclerosis patients were profiled using high-throughput TCR beta sequencing. Susac syndrome patients met recently defined diagnostic criteria for definite or probable disease. Bulk CD8+ and CD4+ T cells were purified magnetically by negative isolation, whereas CD8+ TEMRA cells were enriched by FACS. Blood was collected in EDTA tubes and processed within 24 hours, with PBMCs isolated through density gradient centrifugation. PBMCs intended for TCR sequencing were cryopreserved in liquid nitrogen and thawed later in a water bath at 37 degrees C. Purity of sorted or isolated CD4+, CD8+ and CD8+ TEMRA cells was at least 90%. RNA was extracted using the RNeasy kit, and about 0.45 to 1 ug of the RNA was reverse transcribed with random hexamers. The immunoSEQ multiplex PCR assay, which covers 54 Vbeta and 13 Jbeta segments, was used to amplify TCR beta CDR3 regions. PCR amplification bias was corrected using a synthetic template baseline for primer optimization and computational correction. On the authors' methods: Reads were assigned to V, D and J genes according to IMGT and analyzed in immunoSEQ Analyzer, with only productive sequences retained. Clonality was calculated as one minus the Shannon entropy normalized by log2 of the number of productive unique sequences. For each patient and control, public and private clones were evaluated among the 100 most prevalent clones. Clones were defined as Susac-specific if absent from the healthy and MS cohorts, from 1052 published viral clones and from other ImmuneACCESS disease sequences. TCRdb trimmed the raw reads at Q25, called clones with MiXCR and kept productive beta chains. Identical CDR3 proteins give one entry, which carries the most common genes and DNA. The V and J calls were not made by the authors but by TCRdb's processing. This sample holds 120,000 or so distinct CDR3 sequences; 96% were observed only once. Clones ranked in the top ten supply 0.11% to 0.15% of the sample.

Summary of the overall study and its limitations: The CD4+ T cell repertoire of patients with Susac syndrome showed no detectable clonal expansion. The TCR sequencing and HLA analysis was acknowledged to have included a relatively small number of individuals.

The cysteine opens and the phenylalanine closes a CDR3 of 16 amino acids. The read is trimmed to its CDR3 DNA, 48 bases read in frame from base 1. The V and J ends are trimmed by 0 bases and 4 bases, leaving 13 bases between them. The germline V gene encodes CDR1 SGDLS and CDR2 YYNGEE. About this clonotype itself: What antigen it recognizes has not been identified. The input lacks base qualities; no much larger clone sits a single base away.

Sequences were obtained from CD4+ T cells from PBMCs. The V gene is TRBV9 and the J gene is TRBJ2-2, with no D gene named confidently. The receptor comes from a human donor with Susac syndrome. CDR3 sequence: CASSVGKGPGTGELFF. The nucleotide sequence is given as TGTGCCAGCAGCGTAGGGAAAGGCCCAGGCACCGGGGAGCTGTTTTTT.